A single sample is the source of the 18 T cell receptor beta chains below, sequenced in a study of Tregs in tolerant kidney transplant recipients. Mixed chimerism was transient after nonmyeloablative marrow transplants from related graft donors. Generated by immunoSEQ multiplex PCR, the TCRdb table keeps only in-frame clones and is missing some. Its clone listing holds about 23,000 clones. The material was CD4+ T cells from blood (PBMCs), obtained 6 months after the transplant. These receptors came from a human patient who received a combined kidney and bone marrow transplant. Some T cells may arise from the graft donor.

Concerning this clone: Read sequence stops 3 residues before the CDR3 end, and the germline J gene provides the missing end. The chain combines TRBV19 with TRBJ2-7; D gene unclear. Looked up from germline, CDR1 is LNHDA and CDR2 is SQIVND (reference sequence). This CDR3 has 13 amino acids. The germline V and J ends were trimmed by 3 bases and 1 base, with 7 bases remaining between them. The CDR3 DNA, read in part, is TGTGCCAGTAGTATCCGGTTGTCCTACGAG. Translated, it gives CASSIRLSYE. The whole CDR3 protein reads CASSIRLSYEQYF.

As concerns this clone: The CDR3 goes on 3 residues after the read ends, and that part is filled in from the germline J gene. The V and J genes are TRBV2 and TRBJ1-6; a possible D gene is TRBD1 (6 bases). CDR1 is SNHLY and CDR2 is FYNNEI in the germline V gene. The CDR3 contains 13 residues. V lost 9 bases, J lost 6 bases, and 12 bases lay in between. The CDR3 reads CASVQGGNSPLHF. The sequenced part of the CDR3 DNA is TGTGCCAGTGTACAGGGAGGTAATTCACCC.

With respect to this clone: The read falls 3 residues short of the CDR3 end, and the missing part is taken from the germline J gene. The chain has TRBV2 and TRBJ2-7, with 9 bases lining up with TRBD1. Losses at the gene ends were 7 bases for V and 6 bases for J; bases not matched to a gene: 1. CDR1 is SNHLY and CDR2 is FYNNEI in the germline V gene. The CDR3 has 11 amino acids. The DNA read from the CDR3 is TGTGCCAGCAACAGGGGGCGCGAG. It codes for CASNRGRE. The entire CDR3 protein reads CASNRGREQYF. The whole variable domain, remainder taken from reference TRBV2 and TRBJ2-7, is EPEVTQTPSHQVTQMGQEVILRCVPISNHLYFYWYRQILGQKVEFLVSFYNNEISEKSEIFDDQFSVERPDGSNFTLKIRSTKLEDSAMYFCASNRGREQYFGPGTRLTVT.

Comments on this clone: The read finishes 3 residues shy of the CDR3 end, and the germline J gene is used to complete it. V and J are TRBV7-9 and TRBJ2-7, with a tentative D call TRBD2 (5 bases). The CDR3 contains 12 residues. Germline V CDR1 and CDR2: SEHNR, FQNEAQ (reference sequence). V was pared by 5 bases and J by 2 bases, with 7 bases between. The chain's CDR3 is CASSTGAYEQYF. Incomplete CDR3 DNA: TGTGCCAGCAGCACCGGGGCCTACGAG.

Concerning this clone itself: The read falls 3 residues short of the CDR3 end, and the missing part is taken from the germline J gene. V and J are TRBV29-1 and TRBJ1-2; D not certain. V lost 5 bases to trimming and J lost 0 bases, with 10 bases between them. Looked up from germline, CDR1 is SQVTM and CDR2 is ANQGSEA. The CDR3 is 13 amino acids. CDR3 loop: CSVLERANYGYTF. CDR3 DNA (partial): TGCAGCGTTCTGGAACGGGCTAACTATGGC.

Note on this clone: The read comes to an end 3 residues before the CDR3 does, leaving the germline J gene to fill in the end. The chain carries TRBV18 and TRBJ1-1; D is unresolved. CDR1 is KGHSH and CDR2 is LQKENI in the germline V gene. The CDR3 is 13 amino acids. The V end lost 2 bases, the J end lost 7 bases, and 11 bases lay between the germline ends. CDR3 DNA (partial): TGTGCCAGCTCACCAGAGGGCAGCGGTGAA. Amino acids: CASSPEGSGE. The whole CDR3 sequence is CASSPEGSGEAFF.

Points on this clone: The read falls 3 residues short of the CDR3 end, and the missing part is taken from the germline J gene. V and J are TRBV18 and TRBJ1-2; maybe TRBD1 (5 bases). Per the germline V gene, CDR1 is KGHSH and CDR2 is LQKENI. CDR3 length: 16 residues. Trimming stripped 3 bases from V and 5 bases from J, with 19 bases between. The CDR3 here is CASSPLLGDNTYGYTF. The covered CDR3 bases are TGTGCCAGCTCACCCCTCTTAGGGGATAATACTTATGGC. Full variable domain (remainder filled in from reference TRBV18 and TRBJ1-2): NAGVMQNPRHLVRRRGQEARLRCSPMKGHSHVYWYRQLPEEGLKFMVYLQKENIIDESGMPKERFSAEFPKEGPSILRIQQVVRGDSAAYFCASSPLLGDNTYGYTFGSGTRLTVV.

On this clone itself: The read finishes 3 residues shy of the CDR3 end, and the germline J gene is used to complete it. The chain is built from TRBV5-1 and TRBJ2-5; 16 bases are a match to TRBD2. The CDR3 runs to 17 residues. The ends lost 4 bases at V and 4 bases at J; junction bases unmatched: 7. CDR1 is SGHRS, CDR2 YFSETQ, per germline. CDR3 DNA, as far as it was read: TGCGCCAGCAGCCGAGGGACTAGCGGGGGGGCTGTAGAGACC. Translation: CASSRGTSGGAVET. The entire CDR3 protein reads CASSRGTSGGAVETQYF.

A remark on this clone: With the read ending 3 residues before the CDR3 end, the germline J gene is used to fill in that end. The rearrangement joins TRBV18 to TRBJ2-7, with TRBD1 matching over 8 bases. The CDR3 covers 14 residues. The V segment lost 3 bases and the J segment 6 bases; nucleotides outside the gene matches: 7. Germline V CDR1 and CDR2: KGHSH, LQKENI. The sequenced part of the CDR3 DNA is TGTGCCAGCTCACCGTTGTCAGGGGGCGGCGAG. Translation: CASSPLSGGGE. The entire CDR3 reads CASSPLSGGGEQYF.

Regarding this clone: The read ends 3 residues early relative to the CDR3; the germline J gene fills the gap. The V gene is TRBV11-2, the J gene TRBJ1-2; TRBD1 aligns across 7 bases. CDR1 is SGHAT and CDR2 is FQNNGV in the germline V gene. This CDR3 comprises 13 residues. The sequenced part of the CDR3 DNA is TGTGCCAGCAGCTTAGCGCAGGGGGGAGGC. It is translated as CASSLAQGGG. The CDR3 reads in full as CASSLAQGGGYTF. The full variable domain, rest sourced from reference TRBV11-2 and TRBJ1-2, is EAGVAQSPRYKIIEKRQSVAFWCNPISGHATLYWYQQILGQGPKLLIQFQNNGVVDDSQLPKDRFSAERLKGVDSTLKIQPAKLEDSAVYLCASSLAQGGGYTFGSGTRLTVV.

To note about this clone: The CDR3 goes on 3 residues after the read ends, and that part is filled in from the germline J gene. The rearrangement links TRBV29-1 to TRBJ1-1; unclear D gene. The V and J ends lost 7 bases and 2 bases respectively, with 5 bases between them. Germline CDR1 and CDR2: SQVTM and ANQGSEA. This CDR3 contains 10 residues. The DNA read from the CDR3 is TGCAGCGGTAGAAACACTGAA. Translated: CSGRNTE. The whole CDR3 region reads CSGRNTEAFF.

Worth noting for this clone: The read gets to within 3 residues of the CDR3 end, and the germline J gene fills in the rest. V and J are TRBV4-1 and TRBJ1-1; D unclear. Trimming cost V 6 bases and J 3 bases, with 17 bases left between them. The length of the CDR3 is 15 residues. Germline V lookup: CDR1 MGHRA, CDR2 YSYEKL. CDR3 residues: CASSRGPSGDTEAFF. The CDR3 bases that were read are TGCGCCAGCAGTCGTGGCCCCTCCGGGGACACTGAA.

Note on this clone: The read stops 3 residues short of the end of the CDR3; the missing end is completed from the germline J gene. The rearrangement links TRBV6-2 or TRBV6-3 to TRBJ2-7; maybe TRBD1 (5 bases). V was pared by 6 bases and J by 4 bases, with 10 bases between. Germline lookup yields CDR1 MNHEY and CDR2 SVGEGT. The CDR3 runs to 12 residues. The CDR3 bases that were read are TGTGCCAGCAGCTCCACAGGATACGAG. It codes for CASSSTGYE. The full CDR3 protein is CASSSTGYEQYF.

As regards this clone: The CDR3 goes on 3 residues after the read ends, and that part is filled in from the germline J gene. This chain joins TRBV12-3 or TRBV12-4 and TRBJ2-7; possible D gene TRBD1, 5 bases. This CDR3 comprises 14 residues. V was trimmed by 2 bases and J by 6 bases, leaving 14 bases between them. CDR3 bases read: TGTGCCAGCAGTTTAAGGGCAGGGCGTGGCGAG. Its protein product is CASSLRAGRGE. The complete CDR3 protein is CASSLRAGRGEQYF.

In regard to this clone: The read is 3 residues too short to cover the CDR3 end, so that end is filled in from the germline J gene. Other DNA sequences in the sample encode the same CDR3. This rearrangement joins TRBV5-1 to TRBJ1-1; D is possibly TRBD1 (5 bases). This CDR3 is built from 14 residues. The germline V gene has CDR1 SGHRS and CDR2 YFSETQ. V lost 0 bases to trimming and J lost 5 bases, with 11 bases between them. The CDR3 loop reads CASSLASGGTEAFF. CDR3 DNA (partial): TGCGCCAGCAGCTTGGCATCGGGGGGAACTGAA. Based on the CDR3 plus reference TRBV5-1 and TRBJ1-1, the full variable domain is KAGVTQTPRYLIKTRGQQVTLSCSPISGHRSVSWYQQTPGQGLQFLFEYFSETQRNKGNFPGRFSGRQFSNSRSEMNVSTLELGDSALYLCASSLASGGTEAFFGQGTRLTVV.

A word on this clone: The CDR3 end falls 3 residues outside the read, so it is completed with the germline J gene. The V call is TRBV18, the J call TRBJ1-3, with 8 bases identical to TRBD1. The CDR3 consists of 14 residues. The germline CDR1 and CDR2 sequences are KGHSH and LQKENI. The J segment lost 3 bases and the V segment lost 2 bases, leaving 0 bases of the junction unmatched. The CDR3 bases that were read are TGTGCCAGCTCACCAGGGACAGGTGGAAACACC. Translated: CASSPGTGGNT. The CDR3 in full is CASSPGTGGNTIYF. The full variable domain, with the rest looked up from reference TRBV18 and TRBJ1-3, is NAGVMQNPRHLVRRRGQEARLRCSPMKGHSHVYWYRQLPEEGLKFMVYLQKENIIDESGMPKERFSAEFPKEGPSILRIQQVVRGDSAAYFCASSPGTGGNTIYFGEGSWLTVV.

This clone is labeled medium-sized based on frequency. Sequencing ends 3 residues short of the CDR3 end; the germline J gene provides the rest. The chain carries TRBV30 and TRBJ2-3, with 10 bases matching TRBD2. With 5 bases clipped from V and 4 bases from J, the junction kept 9 bases outside the gene matches. The germline gives CDR1 GTSNPN, CDR2 SVGIG (reference sequence). This CDR3 contains 15 residues. CDR3 bases read: TGTGCCTGGGGACTAGCGGTATCGTCCGCAGATACG. Its protein is CAWGLAVSSADT. The entire CDR3 is CAWGLAVSSADTQYF.

About this clone itself: The read falls 3 residues short of the CDR3 end, and the missing part is taken from the germline J gene. The chain couples TRBV2 to TRBJ2-7; the match to TRBD1 covers 12 bases. CDR3 size: 14 residues. Germline V gene sequence: CDR1 SNHLY, CDR2 FYNNEI. J lost 5 bases, V lost 4 bases, and 3 bases had no gene match. The CDR3 spells CASSGDRGRNEQYF. The sequenced CDR3 bases are TGTGCCAGCAGTGGGGACAGGGGGCGGAACGAG.